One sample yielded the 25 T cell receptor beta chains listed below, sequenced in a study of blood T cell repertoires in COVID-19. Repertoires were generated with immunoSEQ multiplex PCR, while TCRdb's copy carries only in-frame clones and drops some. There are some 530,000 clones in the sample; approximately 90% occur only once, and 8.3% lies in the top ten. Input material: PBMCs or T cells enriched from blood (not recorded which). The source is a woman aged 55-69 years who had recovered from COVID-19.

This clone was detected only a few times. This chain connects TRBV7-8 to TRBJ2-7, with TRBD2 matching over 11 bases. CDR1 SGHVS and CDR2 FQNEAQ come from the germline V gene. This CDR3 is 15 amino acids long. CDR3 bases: TGTGCCAGCAGCCTAGCGGGGGGTGGATCCTACGAGCAGTACGTC. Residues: CASSLAGGGSYEQYV.

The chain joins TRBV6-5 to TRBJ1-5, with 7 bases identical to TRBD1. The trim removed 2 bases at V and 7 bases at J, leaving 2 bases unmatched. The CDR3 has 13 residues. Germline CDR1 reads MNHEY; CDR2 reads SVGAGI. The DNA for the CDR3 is TGTGCCAGCAGTTACGGGGACAGACAGCCCCAGCATTTT. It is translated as CASSYGDRQPQHF.

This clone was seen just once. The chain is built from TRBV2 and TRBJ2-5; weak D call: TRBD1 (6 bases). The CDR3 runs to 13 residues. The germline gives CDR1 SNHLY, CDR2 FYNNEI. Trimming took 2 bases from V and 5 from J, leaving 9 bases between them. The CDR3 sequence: CASSEQGRETQYF. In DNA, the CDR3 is TGTGCCAGCAGTGAACAGGGGCGGGAGACCCAGTACTTC. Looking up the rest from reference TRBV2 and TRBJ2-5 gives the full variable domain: EPEVTQTPSHQVTQMGQEVILRCVPISNHLYFYWYRQILGQKVEFLVSFYNNEISEKSEIFDDQFSVERPDGSNFTLKIRSTKLEDSAMYFCASSEQGRETQYFGPGTRLLVL.

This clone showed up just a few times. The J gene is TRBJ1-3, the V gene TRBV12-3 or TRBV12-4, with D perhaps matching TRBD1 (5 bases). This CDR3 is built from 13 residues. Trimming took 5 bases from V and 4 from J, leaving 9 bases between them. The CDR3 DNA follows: TGTGCCAGCAGTCGATGGGGCGGAAACACCATATATTTT. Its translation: CASSRWGGNTIYF.

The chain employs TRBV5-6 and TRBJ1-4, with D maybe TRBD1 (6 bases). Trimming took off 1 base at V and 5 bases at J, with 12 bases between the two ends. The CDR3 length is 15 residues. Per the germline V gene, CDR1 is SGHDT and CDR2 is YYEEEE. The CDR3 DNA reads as TGTGCCAGCAGCTTGAGGGGGTTCGCGAATGAAAAACTGTTTTTT. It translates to CASSLRGFANEKLFF.

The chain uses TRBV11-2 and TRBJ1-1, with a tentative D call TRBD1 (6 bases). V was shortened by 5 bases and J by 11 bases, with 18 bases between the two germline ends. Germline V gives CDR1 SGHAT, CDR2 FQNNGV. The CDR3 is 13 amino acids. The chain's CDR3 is CASSPPQGQRAFF. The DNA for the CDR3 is TGTGCCAGCAGCCCTCCCCAGGGACAACGGGCTTTCTTT.

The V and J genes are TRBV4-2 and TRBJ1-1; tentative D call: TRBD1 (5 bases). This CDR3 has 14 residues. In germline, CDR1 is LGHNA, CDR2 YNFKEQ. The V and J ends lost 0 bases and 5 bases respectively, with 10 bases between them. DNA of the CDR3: TGTGCCAGCAGCCAAGATCGGGGGAGTACTGAAGCTTTCTTT. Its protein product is CASSQDRGSTEAFF.

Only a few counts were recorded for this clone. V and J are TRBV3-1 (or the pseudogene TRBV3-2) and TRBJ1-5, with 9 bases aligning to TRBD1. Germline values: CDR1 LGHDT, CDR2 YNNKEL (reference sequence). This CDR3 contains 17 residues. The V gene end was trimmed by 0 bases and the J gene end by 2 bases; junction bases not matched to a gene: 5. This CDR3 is CASSQEDRGGGNQPQHF. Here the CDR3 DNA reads TGTGCCAGCAGCCAAGAAGACAGGGGGGGTGGCAATCAGCCCCAGCATTTT.

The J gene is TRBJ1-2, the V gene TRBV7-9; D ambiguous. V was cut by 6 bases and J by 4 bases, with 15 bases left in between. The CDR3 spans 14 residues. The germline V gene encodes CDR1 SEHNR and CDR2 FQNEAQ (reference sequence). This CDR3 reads CASRKAPGGYGYTF. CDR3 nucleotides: TGTGCCAGCAGAAAGGCCCCCGGCGGCTATGGCTACACCTTC.

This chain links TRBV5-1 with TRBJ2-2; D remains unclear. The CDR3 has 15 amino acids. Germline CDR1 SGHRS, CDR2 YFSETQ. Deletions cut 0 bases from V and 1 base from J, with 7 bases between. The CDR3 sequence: CASSLGPMNTGELFF. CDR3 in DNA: TGCGCCAGCAGCTTGGGGCCAATGAACACCGGGGAGCTGTTTTTT.

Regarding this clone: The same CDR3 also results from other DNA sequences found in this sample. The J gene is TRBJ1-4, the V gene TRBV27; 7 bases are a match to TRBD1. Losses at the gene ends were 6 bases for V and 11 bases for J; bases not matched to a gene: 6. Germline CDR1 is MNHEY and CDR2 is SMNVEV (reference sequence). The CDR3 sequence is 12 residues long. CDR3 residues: CASRPPGGKLFF. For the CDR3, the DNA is TGTGCCAGCAGACCCCCAGGGGGTAAACTGTTTTTT.

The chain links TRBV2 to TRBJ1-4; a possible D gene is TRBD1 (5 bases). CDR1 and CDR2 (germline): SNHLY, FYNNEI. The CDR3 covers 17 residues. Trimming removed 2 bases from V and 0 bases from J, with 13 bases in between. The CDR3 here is CASSETGGLSTNEKLFF. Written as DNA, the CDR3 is TGTGCCAGCAGTGAAACGGGGGGTTTATCAACTAATGAAAAACTGTTTTTT.

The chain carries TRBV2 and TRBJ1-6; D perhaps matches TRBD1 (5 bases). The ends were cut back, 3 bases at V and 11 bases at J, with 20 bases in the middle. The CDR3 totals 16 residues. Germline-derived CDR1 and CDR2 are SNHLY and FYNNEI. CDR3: CASSDQGTSQGAPLHF. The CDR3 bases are TGTGCCAGCAGTGATCAGGGCACCTCTCAAGGGGCACCCCTCCACTTT.

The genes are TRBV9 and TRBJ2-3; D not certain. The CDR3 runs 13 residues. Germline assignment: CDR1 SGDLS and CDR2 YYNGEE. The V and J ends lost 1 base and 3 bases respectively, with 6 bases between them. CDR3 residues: CASSVIRTDTQYF. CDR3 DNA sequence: TGTGCCAGCAGCGTAATCCGGACAGATACGCAGTATTTT.

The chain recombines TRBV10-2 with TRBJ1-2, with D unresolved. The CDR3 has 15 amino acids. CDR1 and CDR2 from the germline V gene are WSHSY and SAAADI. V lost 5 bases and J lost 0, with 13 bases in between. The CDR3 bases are TGCGCCAGCAGTCTCTCAACGCAGTCTAACTATGGCTACACCTTC. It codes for CASSLSTQSNYGYTF.

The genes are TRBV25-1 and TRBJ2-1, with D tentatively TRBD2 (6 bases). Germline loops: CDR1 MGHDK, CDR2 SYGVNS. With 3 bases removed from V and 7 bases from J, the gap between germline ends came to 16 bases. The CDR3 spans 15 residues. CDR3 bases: TGTGCCAGCAGTGACTCCAGGGCTGGGGGGAATGAGCAGTTCTTC. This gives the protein CASSDSRAGGNEQFF.

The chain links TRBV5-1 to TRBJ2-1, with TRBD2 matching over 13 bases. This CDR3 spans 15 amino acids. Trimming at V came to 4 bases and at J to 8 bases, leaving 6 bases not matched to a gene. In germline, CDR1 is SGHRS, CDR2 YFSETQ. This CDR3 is CASSPGLAGVDEQFF. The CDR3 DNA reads TGCGCCAGCAGCCCAGGACTAGCGGGGGTCGATGAGCAGTTCTTC.

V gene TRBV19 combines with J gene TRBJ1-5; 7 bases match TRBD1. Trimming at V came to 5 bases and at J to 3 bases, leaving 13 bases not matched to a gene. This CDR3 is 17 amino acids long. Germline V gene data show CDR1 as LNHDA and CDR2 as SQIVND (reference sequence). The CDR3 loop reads CASSSANTDRYNQPQHF. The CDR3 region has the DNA TGTGCCAGTAGTTCGGCAAATACGGACAGGTACAATCAGCCCCAGCATTTT.

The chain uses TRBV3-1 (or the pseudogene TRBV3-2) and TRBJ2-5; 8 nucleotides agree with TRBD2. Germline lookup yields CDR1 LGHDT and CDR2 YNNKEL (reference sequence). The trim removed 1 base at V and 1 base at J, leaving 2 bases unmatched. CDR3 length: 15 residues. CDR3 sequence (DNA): TGTGCCAGCAGCCAAGTCGGACTAGCCCAAGAGACCCAGTACTTC. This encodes CASSQVGLAQETQYF.

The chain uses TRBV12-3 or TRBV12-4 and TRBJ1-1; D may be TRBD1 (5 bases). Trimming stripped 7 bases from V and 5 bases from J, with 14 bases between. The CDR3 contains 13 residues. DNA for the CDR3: TGTGCCAGCAACCTACAGGTGTTTACTGAAGCTTTCTTT. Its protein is CASNLQVFTEAFF.

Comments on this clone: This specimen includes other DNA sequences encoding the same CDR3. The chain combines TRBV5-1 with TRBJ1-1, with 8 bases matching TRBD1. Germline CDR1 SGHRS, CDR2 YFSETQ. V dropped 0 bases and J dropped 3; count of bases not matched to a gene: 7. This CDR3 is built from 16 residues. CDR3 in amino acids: CASSLVGRGRDTEAFF. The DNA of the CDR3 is TGCGCCAGCAGCTTGGTTGGCAGGGGGCGCGACACTGAAGCTTTCTTT. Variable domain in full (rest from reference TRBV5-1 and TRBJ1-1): KAGVTQTPRYLIKTRGQQVTLSCSPISGHRSVSWYQQTPGQGLQFLFEYFSETQRNKGNFPGRFSGRQFSNSRSEMNVSTLELGDSALYLCASSLVGRGRDTEAFFGQGTRLTVV.

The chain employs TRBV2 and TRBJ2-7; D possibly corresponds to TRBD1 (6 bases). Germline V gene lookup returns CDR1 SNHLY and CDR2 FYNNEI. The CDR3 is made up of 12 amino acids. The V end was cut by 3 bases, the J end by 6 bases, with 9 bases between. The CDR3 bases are TGTGCCAGCAGTGACAGGGGCCTCGAGCAGTACGTC. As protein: CASSDRGLEQYV.

The CDR3 DNA reads as TGCGCCAGCAGGTACAGGGCGGGGAACACTGAAGCTTTCTTT. This translates into CASRYRAGNTEAFF. The chain combines TRBV5-1 with TRBJ1-1; D perhaps matches TRBD1 (6 bases). Germline-derived CDR1 and CDR2 are SGHRS and YFSETQ. The CDR3 totals 14 residues. The V gene lost 5 bases and the J gene lost 1 base, with 12 bases spanning the gap.

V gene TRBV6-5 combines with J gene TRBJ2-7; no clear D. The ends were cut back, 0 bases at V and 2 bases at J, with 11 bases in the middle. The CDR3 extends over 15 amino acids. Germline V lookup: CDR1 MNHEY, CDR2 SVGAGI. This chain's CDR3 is CASSYSVDSTYEQYF. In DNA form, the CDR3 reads TGTGCCAGCAGTTACTCGGTTGACTCTACCTACGAGCAGTACTTC.

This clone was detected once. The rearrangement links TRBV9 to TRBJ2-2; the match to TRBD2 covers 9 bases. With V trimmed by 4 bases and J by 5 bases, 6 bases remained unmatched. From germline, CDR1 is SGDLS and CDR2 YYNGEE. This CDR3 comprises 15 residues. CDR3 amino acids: CASSFSGGWTGELFF. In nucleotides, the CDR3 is TGTGCCAGCAGCTTTAGCGGGGGTTGGACCGGGGAGCTGTTTTTT.